This T cell receptor beta chain was identified during a study of T cells in Graves' hyperthyroidism and ophthalmopathy. This clonotype has a count of ten or more. At one boundary the junction diverges from the germline segment, which might be a read error. Germline CDR1 MDHEN, CDR2 SYDVKM. This CDR3 has 15 residues. Amplification of TCR beta CDR3 regions used RNA as the template. The TCR CDR3 first-round RT-PCR relied on the HTBI primer set. Via MiXCR, TCRdb re-called the multiplex PCR reads, giving one row per CDR3 protein. The sample lists more than 500,000 distinct CDR3 sequences; about 15% were seen once.

The TCR was taken from a woman aged 40 to 50 with Graves' ophthalmopathy. Sequenced input: blood. The chain has TRBV28 and TRBJ2-7; a weak D match, TRBD2 (6 bases). The CDR3 loop reads CASNSLRDSSYEQCF. The CDR3 DNA follows: TGTGCCAGCAATTCCCTCCGGGACTCGAGCTACGAGCAGTGCTTC.